This passage covers 25 T cell receptor beta chains from one sample sequenced in a study of blood T cell repertoires in COVID-19. Repertoires were generated with immunoSEQ multiplex PCR, while TCRdb's copy carries only in-frame clones and drops some. The sample yields 75,000 to 100,000 clones, about four fifths seen once. Sequenced input: peripheral blood. The receptors were sampled from a human donor in a cohort sampled during active COVID-19.

The chain is built from TRBV19 and TRBJ2-7, with 12 bases fitting TRBD2. Looked up from germline, CDR1 is LNHDA and CDR2 is SQIVND (reference sequence). This CDR3 contains 14 residues. V lost 6 bases, J lost 4 bases, and 4 bases stayed unmatched. CDR3 sequence reads: CASSSGTSGYEQYF. As DNA, the CDR3 is TGTGCCAGTAGCTCGGGGACTAGCGGGTACGAGCAGTACTTC.

The chain combines TRBV19 with TRBJ1-1; 9 bases match TRBD1. This CDR3 has 18 amino acids. Losses at the gene ends were 3 bases for V and 3 bases for J; bases not matched to a gene: 14. The germline CDR1 and CDR2 sequences are LNHDA and SQIVND (reference sequence). The CDR3 protein is CASSIGPPPGTGYTEAFF. CDR3 DNA: TGTGCCAGTAGTATTGGTCCCCCTCCCGGGACAGGGTACACTGAAGCTTTCTTT.

This sequence joins TRBV7-9 and TRBJ1-2, with D possibly matching TRBD1 (6 bases). Germline V gene data show CDR1 as SEHNR and CDR2 as FQNEAQ (reference sequence). With 6 bases removed from V and 4 bases from J, the gap between germline ends came to 12 bases. The CDR3 length is 13 residues. The CDR3: CASSSGTLYGYTF. Written as DNA, the CDR3 is TGTGCCAGCAGTTCCGGGACACTCTATGGCTACACCTTC.

For the CDR3, the DNA is TGTGCCAGCAGCGTGCGGGACGTTATGCTGGGCTACACCTTC. Translating gives CASSVRDVMLGYTF. The rearrangement links TRBV9 to TRBJ1-2; weak D call: TRBD1 (5 bases). Germline CDR1 reads SGDLS; CDR2 reads YYNGEE. V gave up 2 bases and J gave up 8 bases, with 16 bases separating them. This CDR3 is built from 14 residues. Drawing the rest from reference TRBV9 and TRBJ1-2, the complete variable domain is DSGVTQTPKHLITATGQRVTLRCSPRSGDLSVYWYQQSLDQGLQFLIQYYNGEERAKGNILERFSAQQFPDLHSELNLSSLELGDSALYFCASSVRDVMLGYTFGSGTRLTVV.

This sequence joins TRBV29-1 and TRBJ1-2; D might be TRBD1 (6 bases). The ends were cut back, 3 bases at V and 4 bases at J, with 12 bases in the middle. Germline assignment: CDR1 SQVTM and CDR2 ANQGSEA. The CDR3 spans 13 residues. The CDR3, as DNA: TGCAGCGTTGAGGACAGATTTATCTATGGCTACACCTTC. Residues: CSVEDRFIYGYTF.

V and J are TRBV2 and TRBJ2-3, with 14 bases matching TRBD2. With V trimmed by 9 bases and J by 2 bases, 4 bases remained unmatched. Germline-derived CDR1 and CDR2 are SNHLY and FYNNEI. The CDR3 covers 15 residues. The DNA for the CDR3 is TGTGCCAGGGGGACTAGCGGGGGAGTCACAGATACGCAGTATTTT. This sequence encodes CARGTSGGVTDTQYF.

The rearrangement links TRBV18 to TRBJ1-2; D unclear. CDR3 size: 14 residues. Germline-derived CDR1 and CDR2 are KGHSH and LQKENI. Deletions cut 2 bases from V and 4 bases from J, with 11 bases between. DNA of the CDR3: TGTGCCAGCTCACCAGGCGGAAGGAGCTATGGCTACACCTTC. Translating it yields CASSPGGRSYGYTF.

CDR3 sequence: CASSLTSLGQAQFF. The CDR3 DNA sequence: TGCGCCAGCAGCTTGACCTCCCTTGGGCAGGCCCAGTTCTTC. The chain uses TRBV5-1 and TRBJ2-1, with D uncertain. The V end lost 1 base, the J end lost 13 bases, and 18 bases lay between the germline ends. The CDR3 is made up of 14 amino acids. CDR1 SGHRS and CDR2 YFSETQ come from the germline V gene.

The chain couples TRBV3-1 (or the pseudogene TRBV3-2) to TRBJ1-3, with 7 nucleotides matching TRBD1. V trimming: 1 base; J trimming: 3 bases; junction bases outside the gene matches: 6. Germline V gene sequence: CDR1 LGHDT, CDR2 YNNKEL (reference sequence). CDR3 length: 16 amino acids. CDR3 sequence: CASSQGLGGFGNTIYF. In DNA form, the CDR3 reads TGTGCCAGCAGCCAAGGACTAGGGGGCTTTGGAAACACCATATATTTT.

The chain combines TRBV7-2 with TRBJ1-1; D possibly corresponds to TRBD1 (5 bases). The germline V and J ends were trimmed by 3 bases and 2 bases, with 10 bases remaining between them. The CDR3 runs to 14 residues. Germline assignment: CDR1 SGHTA and CDR2 FQGNSA. The CDR3 loop is CASSFIDRNTEAFF. CDR3 in DNA: TGTGCCAGCAGCTTCATAGACAGAAACACTGAAGCTTTCTTT.

The chain has TRBV28 and TRBJ2-5, with 7 bases matching TRBD1. Germline CDR1 MDHEN, CDR2 SYDVKM. The CDR3 is made up of 17 amino acids. Germline trimming cut 6 bases from V and 4 bases from J; bases unmatched to any gene: 17. In DNA form, the CDR3 reads TGTGCCAGCAGAACTAACCAGATGGACAGGTCGCGAGAGACCCAGTACTTC. It yields the protein CASRTNQMDRSRETQYF. Combining the CDR3 with reference TRBV28 and TRBJ2-5 gives the whole variable domain DVKVTQSSRYLVKRTGEKVFLECVQDMDHENMFWYRQDPGLGLRLIYFSYDVKMKEKGDIPEGYSVSREKKERFSLILESASTNQTSMYLCASRTNQMDRSRETQYFGPGTRLLVL.

The gene calls are TRBV7-6 and TRBJ2-6, with D possibly TRBD1 on 7 matching bases. The CDR3 has 18 amino acids. Germline CDR1 and CDR2: SGHVS and FNYEAQ. V was clipped by 1 base and J by 3 bases, with 16 bases between them. The CDR3 DNA sequence: TGTGCCAGCAGCTTAGGAGCAGGGGGGTCTGTTGGGGCCAACGTCCTGACTTTC. Translated: CASSLGAGGSVGANVLTF.

The V and J genes are TRBV28 and TRBJ2-7, with 9 bases that match TRBD1. The V gene's germline CDR1 is MDHEN and CDR2 SYDVKM. This CDR3 has 15 amino acids. V gave up 6 bases and J gave up 4 bases; unmatched junction bases: 10. CDR3 sequence: CASSAPGQGLYEQYF. CDR3 bases: TGTGCCAGCAGCGCACCGGGACAGGGACTATACGAGCAGTACTTC.

The V call is TRBV11-2, the J call TRBJ2-6; 9 bases match TRBD1. The J segment lost 1 base and the V segment lost 1 base, leaving 8 bases of the junction unmatched. The CDR3 extends over 19 amino acids. The V gene's germline CDR1 is SGHAT and CDR2 FQNNGV. The CDR3 here is CASSLAPGQGNSGANVLTF. The CDR3 region has the DNA TGTGCCAGCAGCTTAGCTCCGGGACAGGGTAATTCTGGGGCCAACGTCCTGACTTTC.

The chain employs TRBV5-4 and TRBJ2-4; TRBD1 matches at 7 bases. CDR3 length: 14 residues. The J segment lost 3 bases and the V segment lost 10 bases, leaving 10 bases of the junction unmatched. Germline values: CDR1 SGHNT, CDR2 YYREEE (reference sequence). CDR3 bases: TGTGCCTCCGCCCCCTGGGACAGCAAAAACATTCAGTACTTC. The encoded protein is CASAPWDSKNIQYF.

The rearrangement joins TRBV19 to TRBJ1-6; TRBD1 might be the D (6 bases). Trimming removed 5 bases at V and 0 bases at J, with 11 bases between. Germline V gene lookup returns CDR1 LNHDA and CDR2 SQIVND (reference sequence). This CDR3 has 16 amino acids. The DNA for the CDR3 is TGTGCCAGTAGTTCCGGGACAAGCTCCTATAATTCACCCCTCCACTTT. Its protein product is CASSSGTSSYNSPLHF. The whole variable domain, remainder taken from reference TRBV19 and TRBJ1-6, is DGGITQSPKYLFRKEGQNVTLSCEQNLNHDAMYWYRQDPGQGLRLIYYSQIVNDFQKGDIAEGYSVSREKKESFPLTVTSAQKNPTAFYLCASSSGTSSYNSPLHFGNGTRLTVT.

The rearrangement links TRBV7-2 to TRBJ2-3; 7 bases line up with TRBD1. The CDR3 runs 15 residues. Germline trimming cut 7 bases from V and 0 bases from J; bases unmatched to any gene: 7. Per the germline V gene, CDR1 is SGHTA and CDR2 is FQGNSA. DNA of the CDR3: TGTGCCAGCAACCCACAGGGGTTTAGCACAGATACGCAGTATTTT. Translating it yields CASNPQGFSTDTQYF.

The rearrangement links TRBV2 to TRBJ2-2; 12 nucleotides match TRBD2. Trimming took 3 bases from V and 6 from J; bases not matched to a gene: 5. Germline assignment: CDR1 SNHLY and CDR2 FYNNEI. This CDR3 has 16 residues. CDR3 coding DNA: TGTGCCAGCAGTGACCGGACTAGCGGGGTGGCCGGGGAGCTGTTTTTT. This translates into CASSDRTSGVAGELFF.

The chain combines TRBV28 with TRBJ2-3; TRBD2 might be the D (5 bases). The ends were cut back, 5 bases at V and 0 bases at J, with 15 bases in the middle. This CDR3 has 16 residues. The germline gives CDR1 MDHEN, CDR2 SYDVKM. The CDR3, as DNA: TGTGCCAGCAGTACCCATAGCGCTCCTAGCACAGATACGCAGTATTTT. Its protein is CASSTHSAPSTDTQYF.

The V call is TRBV14, the J call TRBJ2-1; perhaps TRBD2 as D (7 bases). V lost 3 bases to trimming and J lost 6 bases, with 12 bases between them. The length of the CDR3 is 14 residues. CDR1 is SGHDN and CDR2 is FVKESK in the germline V gene. The CDR3 region has the DNA TGTGCCAGCAGCCAGGTCCGGGGGGCCAATGAGCAGTTCTTC. It specifies CASSQVRGANEQFF.

The chain carries TRBV7-3 and TRBJ2-3; D unresolved. Trimming pared 2 bases from V and 0 bases from J, leaving 6 bases between. The germline gives CDR1 SGHTA, CDR2 FQGTGA. The CDR3 is 14 residues long. CDR3 loop: CASSLGHSTDTQYF. In DNA form, the CDR3 reads TGTGCCAGCAGCTTAGGCCATAGCACAGATACGCAGTATTTT.

V is TRBV7-8 and J is TRBJ2-1, with D possibly being TRBD2 (6 bases). V lost 3 bases to trimming and J lost 9 bases, with 9 bases between them. CDR3 length equals 12 residues. The germline CDR1 and CDR2 sequences are SGHVS and FQNEAQ. The CDR3 coding sequence is TGTGCCAGCAGCTTTCGGCGGGGTGAGCAGTTCTTC. Residues: CASSFRRGEQFF. Looking up the rest from reference TRBV7-8 and TRBJ2-1 gives the full variable domain: GAGVSQSPRYKVAKRGQDVALRCDPISGHVSLFWYQQALGQGPEFLTYFQNEAQLDKSGLPSDRFFAERPEGSVSTLKIQRTQQEDSAVYLCASSFRRGEQFFGPGTRLTVL.

This chain joins TRBV15 and TRBJ2-7, with D perhaps matching TRBD2 (5 bases). Germline V lookup: CDR1 LNHNV, CDR2 YYDKDF (reference sequence). CDR3 length: 12 amino acids. Trimming removed 8 bases at V and 8 bases at J, with 16 bases between. The CDR3 sequence is CATRTPTGKQYF. For the CDR3, the DNA is TGTGCCACCCGGACTCCCACCGGGAAGCAGTACTTC. Full variable domain (outside the CDR3, taken from reference TRBV15 and TRBJ2-7): DAMVIQNPRYQVTQFGKPVTLSCSQTLNHNVMYWYQQKSSQAPKLLFHYYDKDFNNEADTPDNFQSRRPNTSFCFLDIRSPGLGDTAMYLCATRTPTGKQYFGPGTRLTVT.

The rearrangement joins TRBV5-1 to TRBJ2-5, with 9 bases that match TRBD2. V lost 0 bases to trimming and J lost 5 bases; unmatched junction nucleotides: 11. The CDR3 is made up of 17 amino acids. Per germline, CDR1 SGHRS and CDR2 YFSETQ. This CDR3 reads CASSLGLAVGNGETQYF. CDR3 sequence (DNA): TGCGCCAGCAGCTTGGGACTAGCGGTGGGGAATGGGGAGACCCAGTACTTC.

The rearrangement uses TRBV4-1 and TRBJ1-5, with TRBD1 identical over 7 bases. The germline gives CDR1 MGHRA, CDR2 YSYEKL. The length of the CDR3 is 15 residues. J gave up 4 bases and V 4 bases, and 7 bases lay outside the gene matches. CDR3 protein: CASSLEHRGNQPQHF. DNA of the CDR3: TGCGCCAGCAGCCTAGAACACAGGGGAAATCAGCCCCAGCATTTT.